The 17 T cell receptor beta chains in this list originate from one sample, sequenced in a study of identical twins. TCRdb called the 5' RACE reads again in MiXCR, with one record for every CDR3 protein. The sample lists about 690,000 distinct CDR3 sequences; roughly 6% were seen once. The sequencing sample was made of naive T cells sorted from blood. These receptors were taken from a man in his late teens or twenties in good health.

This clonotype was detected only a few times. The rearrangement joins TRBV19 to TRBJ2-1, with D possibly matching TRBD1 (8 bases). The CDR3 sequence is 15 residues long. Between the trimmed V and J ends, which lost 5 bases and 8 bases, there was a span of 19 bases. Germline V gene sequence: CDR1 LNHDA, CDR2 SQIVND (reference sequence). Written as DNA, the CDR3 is TGTGCCAGTAGTCTCAACAGGGGGAGGGTCGATGAGCAGTTCTTC. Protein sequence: CASSLNRGRVDEQFF.

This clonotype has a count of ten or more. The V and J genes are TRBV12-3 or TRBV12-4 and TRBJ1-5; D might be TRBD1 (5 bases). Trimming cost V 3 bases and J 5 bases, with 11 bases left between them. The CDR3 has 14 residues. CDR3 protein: CASSLQGWDQPQHF. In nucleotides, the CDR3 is TGTGCCAGCAGTTTGCAGGGATGGGATCAGCCCCAGCATTTT.

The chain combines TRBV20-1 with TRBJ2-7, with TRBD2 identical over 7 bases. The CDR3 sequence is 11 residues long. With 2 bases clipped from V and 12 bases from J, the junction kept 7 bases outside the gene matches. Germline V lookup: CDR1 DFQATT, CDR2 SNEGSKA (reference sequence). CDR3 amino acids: CSARMAGEGYF. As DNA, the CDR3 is TGCAGTGCTAGAATGGCGGGGGAGGGGTACTTC.

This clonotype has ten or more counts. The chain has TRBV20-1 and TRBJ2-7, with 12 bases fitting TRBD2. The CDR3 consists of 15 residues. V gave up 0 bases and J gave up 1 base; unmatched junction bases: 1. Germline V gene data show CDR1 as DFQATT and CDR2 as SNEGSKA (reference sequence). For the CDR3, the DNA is TGCAGTGCTAGAGACGGGACTAGCGGGTCCTACGAGCAGTACTTC. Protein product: CSARDGTSGSYEQYF.

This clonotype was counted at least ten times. The CDR3 spells CASRPGQNTDTQYF. The CDR3 DNA follows: TGCGCCAGCAGGCCGGGACAGAACACAGATACGCAGTATTTT. The chain uses TRBV5-1 and TRBJ2-3; 7 bases are shared with TRBD1. The CDR3 runs to 14 residues. Trimming removed 5 bases from V and 2 bases from J; junction bases left unmatched: 5. Germline-derived CDR1 and CDR2 are SGHRS and YFSETQ.

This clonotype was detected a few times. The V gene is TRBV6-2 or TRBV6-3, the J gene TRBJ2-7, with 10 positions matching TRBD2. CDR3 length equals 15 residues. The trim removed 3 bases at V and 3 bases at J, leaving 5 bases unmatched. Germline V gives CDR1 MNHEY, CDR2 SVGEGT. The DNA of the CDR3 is TGTGCCAGCAGTTATGGAGGACTAGCGGACTACGAGCAGTACTTC. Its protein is CASSYGGLADYEQYF.

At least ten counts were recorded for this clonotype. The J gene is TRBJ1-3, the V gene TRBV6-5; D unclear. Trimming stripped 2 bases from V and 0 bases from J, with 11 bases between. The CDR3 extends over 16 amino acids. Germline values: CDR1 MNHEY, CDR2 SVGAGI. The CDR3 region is CASSYTTEISGNTIYF. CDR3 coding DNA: TGTGCCAGCAGTTACACGACTGAAATCTCTGGAAACACCATATATTTT.

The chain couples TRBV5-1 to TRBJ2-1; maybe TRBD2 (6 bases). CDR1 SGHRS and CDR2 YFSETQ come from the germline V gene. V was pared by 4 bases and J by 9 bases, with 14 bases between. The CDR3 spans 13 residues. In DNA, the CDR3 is TGCGCCAGCAGCGGGGGGACTCAGGCTGAGCAGTTCTTC. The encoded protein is CASSGGTQAEQFF. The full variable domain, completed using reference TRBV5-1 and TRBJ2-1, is KAGVTQTPRYLIKTRGQQVTLSCSPISGHRSVSWYQQTPGQGLQFLFEYFSETQRNKGNFPGRFSGRQFSNSRSEMNVSTLELGDSALYLCASSGGTQAEQFFGPGTRLTVL.

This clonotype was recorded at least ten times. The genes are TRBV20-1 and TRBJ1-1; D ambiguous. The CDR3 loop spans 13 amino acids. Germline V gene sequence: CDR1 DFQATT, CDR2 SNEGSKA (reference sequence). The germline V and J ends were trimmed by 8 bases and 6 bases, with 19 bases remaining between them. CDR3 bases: TGCAGTTGCCTTTGGATGGGAGGCGCTGAAGCTTTCTTT. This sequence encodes CSCLWMGGAEAFF.

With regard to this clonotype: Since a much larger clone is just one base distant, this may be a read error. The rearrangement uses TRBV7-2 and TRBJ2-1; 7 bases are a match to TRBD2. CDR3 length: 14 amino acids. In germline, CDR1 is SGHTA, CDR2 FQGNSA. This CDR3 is CASRLILARYSQFF. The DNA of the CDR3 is TGTGCCAGCCGCTTGATACTAGCGCGCTATAGTCAGTTCTTC.

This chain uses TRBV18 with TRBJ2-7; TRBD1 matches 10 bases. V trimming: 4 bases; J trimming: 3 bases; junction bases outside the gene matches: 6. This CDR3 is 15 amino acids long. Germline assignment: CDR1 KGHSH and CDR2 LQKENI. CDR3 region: CASSRQGAQFYEQYV. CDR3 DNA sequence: TGTGCCAGCTCACGACAGGGGGCCCAATTCTACGAGCAGTACGTC.

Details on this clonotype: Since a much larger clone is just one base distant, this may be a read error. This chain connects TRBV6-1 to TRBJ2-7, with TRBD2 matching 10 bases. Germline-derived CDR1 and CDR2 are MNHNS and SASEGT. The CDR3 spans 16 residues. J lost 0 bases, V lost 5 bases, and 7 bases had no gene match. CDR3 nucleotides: TGTGCCAGCAGTCGGACTAGCGGTTCTACCTCCTACGAGCAGTACTTC. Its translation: CASSRTSGSTSYEQYF.

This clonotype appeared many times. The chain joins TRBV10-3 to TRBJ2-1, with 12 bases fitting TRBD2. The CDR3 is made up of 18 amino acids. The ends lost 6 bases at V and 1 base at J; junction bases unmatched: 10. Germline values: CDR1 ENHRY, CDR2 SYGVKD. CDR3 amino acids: CAISGLAGPKTSYNEQFF. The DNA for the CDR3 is TGTGCCATCAGCGGACTAGCGGGACCGAAAACGTCCTACAATGAGCAGTTCTTC.

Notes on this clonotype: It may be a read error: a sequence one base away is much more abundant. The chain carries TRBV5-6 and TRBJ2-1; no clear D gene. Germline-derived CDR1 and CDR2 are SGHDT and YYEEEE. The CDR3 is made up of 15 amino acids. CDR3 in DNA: TGTGCCATCAGCTTCCGAACGGTTTTGGGAAATGAGCAGTTCTTC. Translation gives CAISFRTVLGNEQFF.

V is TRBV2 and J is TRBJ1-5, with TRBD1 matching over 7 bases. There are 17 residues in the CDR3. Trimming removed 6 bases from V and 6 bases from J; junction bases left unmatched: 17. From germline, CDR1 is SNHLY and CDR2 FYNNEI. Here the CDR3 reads CASRDKGQREASQPQHF. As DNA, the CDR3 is TGTGCCAGCAGAGATAAGGGACAGAGGGAAGCTAGTCAGCCCCAGCATTTT.

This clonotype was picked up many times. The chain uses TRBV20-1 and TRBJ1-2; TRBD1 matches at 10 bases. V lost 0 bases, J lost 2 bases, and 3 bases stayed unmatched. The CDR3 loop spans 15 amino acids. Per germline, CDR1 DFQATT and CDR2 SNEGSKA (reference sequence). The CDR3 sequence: CSARETGGKNYGYTF. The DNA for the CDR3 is TGCAGTGCTAGAGAGACAGGGGGCAAGAACTATGGCTACACCTTC.

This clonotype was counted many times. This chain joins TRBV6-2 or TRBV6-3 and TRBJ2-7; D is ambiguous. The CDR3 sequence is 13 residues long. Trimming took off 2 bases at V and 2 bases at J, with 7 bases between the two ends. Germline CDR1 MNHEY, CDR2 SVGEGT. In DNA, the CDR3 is TGTGCCAGCAGTTACGCCGTGGCCTACGAGCAGTACTTC. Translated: CASSYAVAYEQYF.